The 14 T cell receptor beta chains below were found in one sample sequenced in a study of shared clonotypes between healthy human individuals. Profiled with immunoSEQ multiplex PCR; TCRdb holds only in-frame clones, not every one. The sample has around 510,000 clones; 90% to 97% are singletons. Sequencing was done on a sample of naive CD4+ T cells sorted from blood. Noted subset: CD45RA+ positively selected. The receptor source for this set is a woman aged 25 to 39 in good health.

V and J are TRBV30 and TRBJ1-2; D is possibly TRBD1 (5 bases). V lost 4 bases and J lost 4, with 25 bases in between. Germline CDR1 and CDR2: GTSNPN and SVGIG (reference sequence). CDR3 length equals 17 residues. This CDR3 reads CAWTSRGGEVLRYGYTF. As DNA, the CDR3 is TGTGCCTGGACCTCAAGGGGAGGGGAGGTACTGCGCTATGGCTACACCTTC.

The chain has TRBV6-1 and TRBJ2-3, with unresolved D. CDR1 and CDR2 from the germline V gene are MNHNS and SASEGT. This CDR3 has 14 amino acids. The V gene lost 4 bases and the J gene lost 0 bases, with 8 bases spanning the gap. CDR3 bases: TGTGCCAGCAGTGTCCCCGGAAGCACAGATACGCAGTATTTT. Its protein is CASSVPGSTDTQYF.

J is TRBJ2-7 and V is TRBV9; 9 bases fit TRBD1. Germline CDR1 reads SGDLS; CDR2 reads YYNGEE. V was clipped by 2 bases and J by 3 bases; unmatched bases: 9. This CDR3 contains 16 residues. In nucleotides, the CDR3 is TGTGCCAGCAGCGTCCCCGGGACAGGGTTTGACTACGAGCAGTACTTC. Its protein product is CASSVPGTGFDYEQYF. Combining the CDR3 with reference TRBV9 and TRBJ2-7 gives the whole variable domain DSGVTQTPKHLITATGQRVTLRCSPRSGDLSVYWYQQSLDQGLQFLIQYYNGEERAKGNILERFSAQQFPDLHSELNLSSLELGDSALYFCASSVPGTGFDYEQYFGPGTRLTVT.

This chain connects TRBV15 to TRBJ2-4, with 7 bases fitting TRBD1. The CDR3 totals 14 residues. Germline V gene lookup returns CDR1 LNHNV and CDR2 YYDKDF (reference sequence). V was pared by 1 base and J by 7 bases, with 4 bases of the junction left unmatched. Here the CDR3 DNA reads TGTGCCACCAGCAGAGGCCAGGGGGAGAACATTCAGTACTTC. It codes for CATSRGQGENIQYF.

The J gene is TRBJ2-7, the V gene TRBV2; no clear D. Germline assignment: CDR1 SNHLY and CDR2 FYNNEI. The CDR3 length is 12 residues. The V gene lost 6 bases and the J gene lost 5 bases, with 11 bases spanning the gap. This CDR3 is CASRLDSNEQYF. The CDR3 bases are TGTGCCAGCAGGCTAGATTCGAACGAGCAGTACTTC.

The chain is built from TRBV6-1 and TRBJ1-1; D gene uncertain. V lost 6 bases and J lost 1, with 9 bases in between. Germline CDR1 reads MNHNS; CDR2 reads SASEGT. The CDR3 length is 13 residues. CDR3 DNA sequence: TGTGCCAGCAGCATTACGGGGAACACTGAAGCTTTCTTT. Residues: CASSITGNTEAFF.

The CDR3 spells CATWGTGYNEQFF. In DNA, the CDR3 is TGTGCCACTTGGGGGACAGGATACAATGAGCAGTTCTTC. The V gene is TRBV28, the J gene TRBJ2-1; 8 nucleotides align to TRBD1. With V trimmed by 10 bases and J by 4 bases, 6 bases remained unmatched. Germline V gene sequence: CDR1 MDHEN, CDR2 SYDVKM. The CDR3 is 13 residues long.

The rearrangement links TRBV27 to TRBJ2-7, with D unclear. Germline CDR1 and CDR2: MNHEY and SMNVEV (reference sequence). V dropped 2 bases and J dropped 2 bases, with 16 bases sitting between them. CDR3 length: 16 residues. CDR3 region: CASSLVLGRQTYEQYF. CDR3 bases: TGTGCCAGCAGTTTAGTCCTCGGCCGACAAACCTACGAGCAGTACTTC.

CDR3 DNA: TGTGCCAGCAGTTACTTGGCTAGCGGAGGTCGGCACGAGCAGTACTTC. It is translated as CASSYLASGGRHEQYF. The chain is built from TRBV6-5 and TRBJ2-5; 7 bases agree with TRBD2. The J call could be wrong; TRBJ2-7 is a better fit for the DNA end. The CDR3 has 16 residues. CDR1 and CDR2 from the germline V gene are MNHEY and SVGAGI.

J is TRBJ2-1 and V is TRBV6-6, with TRBD2 as a possible D gene (6 bases). The CDR3 is 15 amino acids. V was pared by 2 bases and J by 5 bases, with 13 bases between. Germline lookup yields CDR1 MNHNY and CDR2 SVGAGI (reference sequence). Here the CDR3 reads CASSYRTTYNNEQFF. In DNA, the CDR3 is TGTGCCAGCAGTTACCGGACTACTTACAACAATGAGCAGTTCTTC.

The chain has TRBV11-2 and TRBJ2-7; no firm D call. V gave up 2 bases and J gave up 3 bases, with 5 bases separating them. The CDR3 covers 12 residues. Germline V gene lookup returns CDR1 SGHAT and CDR2 FQNNGV. DNA of the CDR3: TGTGCCAGCAGCTTACGCAGCTACGAGCAGTACTTC. This encodes CASSLRSYEQYF.

The V and J genes are TRBV29-1 and TRBJ1-1, with 12 nucleotides matching TRBD1. Trimming cost V 6 bases and J 6 bases; bases outside gene matches: 5. The V gene's germline CDR1 is SQVTM and CDR2 ANQGSEA. This CDR3 has 13 amino acids. CDR3 loop: CSVAGQGAAEAFF. The CDR3, as DNA: TGCAGCGTCGCGGGACAGGGGGCAGCTGAAGCTTTCTTT. The complete variable domain, with remaining parts taken from reference TRBV29-1 and TRBJ1-1, reads SAVISQKPSRDICQRGTSLTIQCQVDSQVTMMFWYRQQPGQSLTLIATANQGSEATYESGFVIDKFPISRPNLTFSTLTVSNMSPEDSSIYLCSVAGQGAAEAFFGQGTRLTVV.

This sequence joins TRBV1 and TRBJ2-7; TRBD1 is the table's D call, not checked against the DNA. TRBV1 is deemed a pseudogene. This CDR3 is 16 amino acids long. The CDR3 DNA is TGCACCAGCAGCCAAGATCCCTGCAGGGGGGCCCACGAGCAGTACTTC. Its protein is CTSSQDPCRGAHEQYF.

This chain connects TRBV18 to TRBJ2-2; D unresolved. The CDR3 totals 14 residues. Germline V gives CDR1 KGHSH, CDR2 LQKENI. V was cut by 3 bases and J by 6 bases, with 11 bases left in between. The CDR3 DNA sequence: TGTGCCAGCTCACCCTCCTCACTCGCCGGGGAGCTGTTTTTT. It encodes CASSPSSLAGELFF.